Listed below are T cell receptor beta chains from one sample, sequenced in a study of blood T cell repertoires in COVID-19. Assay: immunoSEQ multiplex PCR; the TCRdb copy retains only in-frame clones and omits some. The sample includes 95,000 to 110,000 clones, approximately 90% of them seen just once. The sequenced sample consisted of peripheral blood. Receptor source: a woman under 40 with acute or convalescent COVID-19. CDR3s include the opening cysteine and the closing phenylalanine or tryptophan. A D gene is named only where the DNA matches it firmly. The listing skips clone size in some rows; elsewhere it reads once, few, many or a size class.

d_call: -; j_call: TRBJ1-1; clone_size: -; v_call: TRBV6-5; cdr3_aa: CASSQVPEAFF; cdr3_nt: TGTGCCAGCAGTCAGGTACCCGAAGCTTTCTTT
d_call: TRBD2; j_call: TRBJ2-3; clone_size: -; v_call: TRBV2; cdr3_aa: CASSRATSGAASTDTQYF; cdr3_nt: TGTGCCAGCAGTAGGGCGACTAGCGGGGCTGCTAGCACAGATACGCAGTATTTT
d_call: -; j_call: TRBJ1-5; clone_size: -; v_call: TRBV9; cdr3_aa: CASSVGDYPSNQPQHF; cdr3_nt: TGTGCCAGCAGCGTAGGAGATTACCCTAGCAATCAGCCCCAGCATTTT
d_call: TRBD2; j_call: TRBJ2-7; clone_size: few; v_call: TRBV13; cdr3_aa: CASSPGLAPTYEQYF; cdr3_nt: TGTGCCAGCAGCCCCGGACTAGCGCCTACCTACGAGCAGTACTTC
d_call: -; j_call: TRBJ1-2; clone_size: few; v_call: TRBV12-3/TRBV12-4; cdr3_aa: CASSLAMRSVHTF; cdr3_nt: TGTGCCAGCAGTTTAGCGATGAGGTCAGTCCACACCTTC
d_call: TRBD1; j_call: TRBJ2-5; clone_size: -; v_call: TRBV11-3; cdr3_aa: CASSLGTVDREETQYF; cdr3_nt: TGTGCCAGCAGCTTAGGAACGGTGGACAGGGAAGAGACCCAGTACTTC
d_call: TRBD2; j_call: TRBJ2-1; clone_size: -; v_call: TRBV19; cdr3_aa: CASSTLASGGAEQFF; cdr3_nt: TGTGCCAGTAGTACCCTCGCTAGCGGGGGGGCCGAGCAGTTCTTC
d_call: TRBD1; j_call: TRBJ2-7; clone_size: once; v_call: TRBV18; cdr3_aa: CASGTGGPYEQYF; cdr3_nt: TGTGCCAGCGGTACAGGGGGCCCCTACGAGCAGTACTTC
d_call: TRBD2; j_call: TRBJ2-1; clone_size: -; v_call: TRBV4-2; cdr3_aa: CASSQSTSGNNEQFF; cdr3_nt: TGTGCCAGCAGCCAATCGACTAGCGGGAACAATGAGCAGTTCTTC
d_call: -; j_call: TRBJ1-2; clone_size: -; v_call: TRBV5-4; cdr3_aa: CASSSGSVGAVGYTF; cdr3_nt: TGTGCCAGCAGCTCAGGATCGGTGGGCGCCGTGGGCTACACCTTC
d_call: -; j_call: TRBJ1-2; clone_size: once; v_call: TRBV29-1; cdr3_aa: CSVEGDRRIYGYTF; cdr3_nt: TGCAGCGTTGAGGGTGACAGAAGGATCTATGGCTACACCTTC
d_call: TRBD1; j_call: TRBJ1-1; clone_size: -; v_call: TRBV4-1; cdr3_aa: CASSPTRTGFMNTEAFF; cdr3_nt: TGCGCCAGCAGCCCTACTAGGACAGGGTTCATGAACACTGAAGCTTTCTTT
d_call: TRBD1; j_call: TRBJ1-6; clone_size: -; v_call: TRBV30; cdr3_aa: CAWNPGTGVKSYNSPLHF; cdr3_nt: TGTGCCTGGAACCCCGGGACAGGGGTCAAGTCCTATAATTCACCCCTCCACTTT
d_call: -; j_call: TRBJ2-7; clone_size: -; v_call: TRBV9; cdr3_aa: CASSVASGSYEQYF; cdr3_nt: TGTGCCAGCAGCGTAGCGTCGGGCTCCTACGAGCAGTACTTC
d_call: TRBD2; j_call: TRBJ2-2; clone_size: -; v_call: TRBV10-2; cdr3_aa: CASSERGLAGGNGELFF; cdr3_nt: TGCGCCAGCAGTGAGAGAGGACTAGCGGGAGGCAACGGGGAGCTGTTTTTT
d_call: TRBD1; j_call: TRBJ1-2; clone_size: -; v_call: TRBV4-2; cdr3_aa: CASSRDRASNYGYTF; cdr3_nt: TGTGCCAGCAGCCGCGACAGGGCCTCGAACTATGGCTACACCTTC
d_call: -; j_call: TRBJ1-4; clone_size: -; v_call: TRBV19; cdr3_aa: CASSYGTGIQKLFF; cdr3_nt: TGTGCCAGTAGTTATGGAACAGGGATCCAAAAACTGTTTTTT
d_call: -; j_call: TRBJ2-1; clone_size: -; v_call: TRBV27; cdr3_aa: CASSFRSYNEQFF; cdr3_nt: TGTGCCAGCAGTTTCCGCTCCTACAATGAGCAGTTCTTC
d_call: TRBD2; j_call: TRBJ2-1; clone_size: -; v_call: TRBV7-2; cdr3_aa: CASSFASGSYNEQFF; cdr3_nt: TGTGCCAGCAGCTTCGCTAGCGGGTCTTACAATGAGCAGTTCTTC
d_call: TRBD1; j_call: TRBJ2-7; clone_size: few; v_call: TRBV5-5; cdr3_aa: CASSLDPDTRGEQYF; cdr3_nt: TGTGCCAGCAGCTTGGACCCCGATACCAGGGGGGAGCAGTACTTC
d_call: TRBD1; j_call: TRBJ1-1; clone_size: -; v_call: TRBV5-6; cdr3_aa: CASSGDRGRTEAFF; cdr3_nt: TGTGCCAGCAGCGGCGACAGGGGGAGGACTGAAGCTTTCTTT
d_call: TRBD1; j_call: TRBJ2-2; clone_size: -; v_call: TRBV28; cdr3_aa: CASSPSPGQGSTGELFF; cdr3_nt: TGTGCCAGCAGTCCCTCCCCCGGACAGGGGAGCACCGGGGAGCTGTTTTTT
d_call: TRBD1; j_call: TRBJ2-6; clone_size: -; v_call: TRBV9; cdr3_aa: CASSQRTGTGANVLTF; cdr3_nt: TGTGCCAGCAGCCAAAGGACAGGGACTGGGGCCAACGTCCTGACTTTC
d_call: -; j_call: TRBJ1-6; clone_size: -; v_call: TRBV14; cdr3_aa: CASSHLDRGNPLHF; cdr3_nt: TGTGCCAGCAGCCACTTGGACAGAGGAAATCCCCTCCACTTT
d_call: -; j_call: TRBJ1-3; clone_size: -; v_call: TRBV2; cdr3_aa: CASSTTLGHPFTSLGNTIYF; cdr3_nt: TGTGCCAGCAGCACGACTCTGGGACACCCTTTCACCTCACTGGGAAACACCATATATTTT
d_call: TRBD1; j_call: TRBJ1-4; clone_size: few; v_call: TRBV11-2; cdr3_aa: CASSPDREAEKLFF; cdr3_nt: TGTGCCAGCAGCCCGGACAGGGAAGCGGAAAAACTGTTTTTT
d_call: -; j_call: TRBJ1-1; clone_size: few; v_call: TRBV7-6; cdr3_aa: CASSLAGRGARGNTEAFF; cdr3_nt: TGTGCCAGCAGCTTAGCTGGGCGGGGGGCTCGGGGGAACACTGAAGCTTTCTTT
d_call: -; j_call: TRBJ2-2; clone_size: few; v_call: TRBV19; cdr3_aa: CASNREITNTGELFF; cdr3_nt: TGTGCCAGTAACAGGGAAATAACGAACACCGGGGAGCTGTTTTTT
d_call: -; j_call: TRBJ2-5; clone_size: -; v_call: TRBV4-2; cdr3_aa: CASSQSEAETQYF; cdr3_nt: TGTGCCAGCAGCCAAAGTGAGGCAGAGACCCAGTACTTC
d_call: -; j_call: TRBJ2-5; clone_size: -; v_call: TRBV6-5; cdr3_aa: CASSYSIWAVQETQYF; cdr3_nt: TGTGCCAGCAGTTACTCGATTTGGGCAGTCCAAGAGACCCAGTACTTC
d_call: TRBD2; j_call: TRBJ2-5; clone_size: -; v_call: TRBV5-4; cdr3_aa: CASSLVRGAFAETQYF; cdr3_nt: TGTGCCAGCAGCTTGGTGCGGGGGGCGTTTGCAGAGACCCAGTACTTC
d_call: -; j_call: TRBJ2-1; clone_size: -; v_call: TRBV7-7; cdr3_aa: CASSLGGGRSNEQFF; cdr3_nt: TGTGCTAGCAGCTTAGGGGGCGGGAGGTCGAATGAGCAGTTCTTC
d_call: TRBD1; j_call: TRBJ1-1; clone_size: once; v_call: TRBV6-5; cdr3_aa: CASRPRQTGTAEAFF; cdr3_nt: TGTGCCAGCAGACCTCGCCAGACAGGGACGGCTGAAGCTTTCTTT
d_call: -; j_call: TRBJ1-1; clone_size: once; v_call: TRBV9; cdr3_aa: CASSVGVLGGKAFF; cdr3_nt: TGTGCCAGCAGCGTAGGGGTGTTGGGGGGAAAAGCTTTCTTT
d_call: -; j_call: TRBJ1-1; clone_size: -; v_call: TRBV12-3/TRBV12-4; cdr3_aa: CASSLRLNTEAFF; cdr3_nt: TGTGCCAGCAGCCTCAGATTGAACACTGAAGCTTTCTTT
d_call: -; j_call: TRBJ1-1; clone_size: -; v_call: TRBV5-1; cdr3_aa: CASSLVQDTEAFF; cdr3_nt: TGCGCCAGCAGCTTGGTCCAGGACACTGAAGCTTTCTTT
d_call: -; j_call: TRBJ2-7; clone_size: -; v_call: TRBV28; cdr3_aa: CASRLRTTQRAEQYF; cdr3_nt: TGTGCCAGCCGCCTAAGGACTACCCAACGCGCCGAGCAGTACTTC
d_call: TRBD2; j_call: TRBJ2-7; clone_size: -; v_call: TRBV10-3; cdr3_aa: CAIQLAGGSYEQYF; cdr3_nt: TGTGCCATCCAGTTAGCGGGAGGGAGCTACGAGCAGTACTTC
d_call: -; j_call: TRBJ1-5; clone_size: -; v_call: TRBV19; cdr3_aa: CASSRDTTYSNQPQHF; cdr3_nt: TGTGCCAGTAGCCGGGACACAACTTATAGCAATCAGCCCCAGCATTTT